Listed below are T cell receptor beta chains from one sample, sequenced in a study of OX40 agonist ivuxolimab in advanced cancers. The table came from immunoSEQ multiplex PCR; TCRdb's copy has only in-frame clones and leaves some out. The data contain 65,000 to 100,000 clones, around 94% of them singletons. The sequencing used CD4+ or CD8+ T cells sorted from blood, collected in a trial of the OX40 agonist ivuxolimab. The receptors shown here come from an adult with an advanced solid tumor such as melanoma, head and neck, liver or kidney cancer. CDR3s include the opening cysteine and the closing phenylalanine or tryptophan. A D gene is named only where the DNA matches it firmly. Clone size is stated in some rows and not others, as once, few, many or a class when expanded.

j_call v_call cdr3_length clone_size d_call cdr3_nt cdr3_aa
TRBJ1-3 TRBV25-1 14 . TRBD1 TGTGCCAGCAGCCCTACAGGGGAGATCCACACCATATATTTT CASSPTGEIHTIYF
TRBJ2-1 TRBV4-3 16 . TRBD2 TGCGCCAGCAGCCAAGAGTCCGGGGGGGGTTACAATGAGCAGTTCTTC CASSQESGGGYNEQFF
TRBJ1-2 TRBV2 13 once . TGTACCAGTAGGGAAGGGAGCGACTATGGCTACACCTTC CTSREGSDYGYTF
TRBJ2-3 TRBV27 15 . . TGTGCCAGCAGTTTTGGCGTGGCCCCCACAGATACGCAGTATTTT CASSFGVAPTDTQYF
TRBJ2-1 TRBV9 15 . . TGTGCCAGCAGCGTAGCGGCGGGGGCTGGAAATGAGCAGTTCTTC CASSVAAGAGNEQFF
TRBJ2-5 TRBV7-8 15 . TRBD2 TGTGCCAGCAGCTTCGGACTAGCGGTCCAAGAGACCCAGTACTTC CASSFGLAVQETQYF
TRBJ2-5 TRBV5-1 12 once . TGCGCCAGCAGCGAGAGGGGACAGACCCAGTACTTC CASSERGQTQYF
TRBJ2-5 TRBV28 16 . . . CASSSSTEPRQETQYF
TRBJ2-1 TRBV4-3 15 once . TGCGCCAGCAGCCAAGATCTAACTAGGGGGAATGAGCAGTTCTTC CASSQDLTRGNEQFF
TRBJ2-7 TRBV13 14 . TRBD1 TGTGCCAGCAGCTCACAGGGGGTAGGCTACGAGCAGTACTTC CASSSQGVGYEQYF
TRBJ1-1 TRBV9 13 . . TGTGCCAGCAGCGTAATGGGTAACACTGAAGCTTTCTTT CASSVMGNTEAFF
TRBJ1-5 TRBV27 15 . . TGTGCCAGCAGTTGGTCGAGGGGGAGCAATCAGCCCCAGCATTTT CASSWSRGSNQPQHF
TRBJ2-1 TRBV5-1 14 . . TGCGCCAGCAGCTTTCAGGACAGCTACAATGAGCAGTTCTTC CASSFQDSYNEQFF
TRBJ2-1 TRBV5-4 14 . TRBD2 TGTGCCAGCAGCTTCCGGGGGGATTCCAATGAGCAGTTCTTC CASSFRGDSNEQFF
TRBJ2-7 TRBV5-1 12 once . TGCGCCAGCAGCCTCCCCCCCCTCGAGCAGTACTTC CASSLPPLEQYF
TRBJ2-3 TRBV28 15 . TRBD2 TGTGCCAGCAGGCTGACTAGCGGGTTTGGAGATACGCAGTATTTT CASRLTSGFGDTQYF
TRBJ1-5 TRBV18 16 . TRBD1 TGTGCCAGCTCACCCACGGACAGGGCAGCCAATCAGCCCCAGCATTTT CASSPTDRAANQPQHF
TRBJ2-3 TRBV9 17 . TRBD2 TGTGCCAGCAGCGTAGCAGGTGGGACTAGCAGGACAGATACGCAGTATTTT CASSVAGGTSRTDTQYF
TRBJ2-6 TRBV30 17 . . TGTGCCTGGATATCCAGCCCTCGAGGCTCTGGGGCCAACGTCCTGACTTTC CAWISSPRGSGANVLTF
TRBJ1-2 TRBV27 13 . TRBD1 TGTGCCAGCAGTCCGACAGGGAACTATGGCTACACCTTC CASSPTGNYGYTF
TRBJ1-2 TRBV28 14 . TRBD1 TGTGCCATATTTCGACAGGGGGCAGACTATGGCTACACCTTC CAIFRQGADYGYTF
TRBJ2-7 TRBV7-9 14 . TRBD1 TGTGCCAGCAGCTCCCCCCGACAGGGCTACGAGCAGTACTTC CASSSPRQGYEQYF
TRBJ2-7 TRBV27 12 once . TGTGCCAGCAGGGGGACTGGCGAAGAGCAGTACTTC CASRGTGEEQYF
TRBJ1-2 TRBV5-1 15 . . TGCGCCAGCAGCTTGGCGGCAGGCGACCGCTCCAGGGCCACCTTC CASSLAAGDRSRATF
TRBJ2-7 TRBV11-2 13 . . TGTGCCAGCAGCTTAGCGGTCTCCTACGAGCAGTACTTC CASSLAVSYEQYF
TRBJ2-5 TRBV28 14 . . TGTGCCAGCAGTTCCTCGACAGGGAGGGAGACCCAGTACTTC CASSSSTGRETQYF
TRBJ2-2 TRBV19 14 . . TGTGCCAGTAGTCGGGAGAGGTATACCGGGGAGCTGTTTTTT CASSRERYTGELFF
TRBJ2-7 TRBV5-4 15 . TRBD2 TGTGCCAGCAGCTCCGGGACTAGCGGGGGCTACGAGCAGTACTTC CASSSGTSGGYEQYF
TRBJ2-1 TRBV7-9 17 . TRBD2 TGTGCCAGCAGCCGAGGCGAAGACCTAGCGGGAAGCAATGAGCAGTTCTTC CASSRGEDLAGSNEQFF
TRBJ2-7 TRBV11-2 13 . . TGTGCCAGCAGCTTAGTATCCAGCTACGAGCAGTACTTC CASSLVSSYEQYF
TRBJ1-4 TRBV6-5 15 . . TGTGCCAGCAGTTACTCGATAAGGACTAATGAAAAACTGTTTTTT CASSYSIRTNEKLFF
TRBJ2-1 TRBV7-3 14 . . TGTGCCAGCAGCCGGGCTAGTGGGTTGAATGAGCAGTTCTTC CASSRASGLNEQFF
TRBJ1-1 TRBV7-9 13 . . TGTGCCAGCAGCTTAGGGGGAGGGGTAGAAGCTTTCTTT CASSLGGGVEAFF
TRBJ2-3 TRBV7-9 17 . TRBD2 TGTGCCAGCAGCCCCCGACTAGCGGGAGTGAGCACAGATACGCAGTATTTT CASSPRLAGVSTDTQYF
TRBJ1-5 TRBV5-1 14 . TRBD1 TGCGCCAGCAGCTTGGGACAGGGAAGCCAGCCCCAGCATTTT CASSLGQGSQPQHF
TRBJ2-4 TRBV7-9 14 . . TGTGCCAGCAGCTTAGACCCGACCCAGGACATTCAGTACTTC CASSLDPTQDIQYF
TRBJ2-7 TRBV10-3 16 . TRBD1 TGTGCCATCAGTGAGTCGACAGGGGGCAGGTGGTACGAGCAGTACTTC CAISESTGGRWYEQYF
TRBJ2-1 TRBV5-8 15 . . TGTGCCAGCACCGGGGAGTTAGACGTGTACAATGAGCAGTTCTTC CASTGELDVYNEQFF
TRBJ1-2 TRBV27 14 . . TGTGCCAGCGCCTACAGGGTCCTCCCCTATGGCTACACCTTC CASAYRVLPYGYTF
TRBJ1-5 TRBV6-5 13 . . TGTGCCAGCAGTCAGGGGCTCAATCAGCCCCAGCATTTT CASSQGLNQPQHF
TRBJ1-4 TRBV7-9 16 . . TGTGCCAGCAGCCCTCCGCAGCCCGACGAACGTGAAAAACTGTTTTTT CASSPPQPDEREKLFF
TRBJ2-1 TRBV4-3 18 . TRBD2 TGCGCCAGCAGCCAAGAGGACCGGACTAGCGGGAGAGTACATGAGCAGTTCTTC CASSQEDRTSGRVHEQFF
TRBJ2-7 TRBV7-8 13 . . TGTGCCAGCAGCTCGACGGACCCCTACGAGCAGTACTTC CASSSTDPYEQYF
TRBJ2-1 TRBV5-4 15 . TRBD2 TGTGCCAGCAGCTCCTACAACGGGAGGGACAATGAGCAGTTCTTC CASSSYNGRDNEQFF
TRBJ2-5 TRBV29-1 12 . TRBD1 TGCAGCGTGACAGGGCGCGAAGAGACCCAGTACTTC CSVTGREETQYF